The 9 T cell receptor beta chains reported below all come from one sample, sequenced in a study of Graves' ophthalmopathy and Graves' hyperthyroidism. TCR beta CDR3 regions were amplified from RNA transcripts. A first-round RT-PCR used HTBI primers, followed by a second-round multiplex PCR. One entry per CDR3 protein, called by TCRdb with MiXCR from the multiplex PCR reads. There are about 480,000 distinct CDR3 sequences in the sample; approximately 15% occur only once, and over 7.5% lies in the top ten. Sequenced sample: blood. The receptors come from a woman aged 30 to 39 with Graves' ophthalmopathy.

This clonotype was found many times. The chain links TRBV11-2 to TRBJ2-7, with 9 bases matching TRBD2. J lost 6 bases, V lost 1 base, and 7 bases had no gene match. CDR3 length: 15 amino acids. Germline V gene lookup returns CDR1 SGHAT and CDR2 FQNNGV. The CDR3 coding sequence is TGTGCCAGCAGCTTAGCCGGCGGGGGGGCCCGCGAGCAGTACTTC. It codes for CASSLAGGGAREQYF.

Concerning this clonotype: The junction differs from germline at one of its ends, possibly a read error. Here the CDR3 reads CASSDLGGARETKYF. CDR3 DNA sequence: TGTGCCAGTAGCGATCTCGGGGGGGCGCGAGAGACCAAGTACTTC. The chain is built from TRBV19 and TRBJ2-5, with TRBD2 matching 8 bases. The CDR3 length is 15 residues. CDR1 LNHDA and CDR2 SQIVND come from the germline V gene (reference sequence).

This clonotype was recorded at least ten times. This rearrangement joins TRBV6-1 to TRBJ1-1; no clear D. The length of the CDR3 is 14 residues. Trimming left V 2 bases short and J 0 bases short, with 7 bases between. Germline V gene lookup returns CDR1 MNHNS and CDR2 SASEGT. CDR3: CASSEIGMNTEAFF. The CDR3 bases are TGTGCCAGCAGTGAAATAGGCATGAACACTGAAGCTTTCTTT.

A word on this clonotype: A read error may explain this, as a much larger clone is one base away. The rearrangement links TRBV24-1 to TRBJ2-4, with unresolved D. The CDR3 loop spans 15 amino acids. The ends were cut back, 2 bases at V and 7 bases at J, with 14 bases in the middle. Germline CDR1 reads KGHDR; CDR2 reads SFDVKD. CDR3: CATSDSERGNNIQYF. Written as DNA, the CDR3 is TGTGCCACCAGTGATTCGGAAAGAGGCAACAACATTCAGTACTTC.

This clonotype was counted at least ten times. This rearrangement joins TRBV6-5 to TRBJ1-1; D gene ambiguous. Trimming pared 5 bases from V and 1 base from J, leaving 17 bases between. CDR1 is MNHEY, CDR2 SVGAGI, per germline. The CDR3 extends over 16 amino acids. The CDR3 sequence is CASSPAVTHGNTEAFF. The CDR3 bases are TGTGCCAGCAGTCCCGCGGTGACACACGGGAACACTGAAGCTTTCTTT.

This clonotype has a count of ten or more. At one boundary the junction diverges from the germline segment, which might be a read error. The V gene is TRBV7-7, the J gene TRBJ2-4; D is unresolved. Germline V gene sequence: CDR1 SSHAT, CDR2 FNYEAQ (reference sequence). This CDR3 is 14 amino acids long. The DNA for the CDR3 is TGTGCTAGCAGCACTCGACGGGCCGGAAACATTCAGTACTTC. Translation: CASSTRRAGNIQYF.

This chain links TRBV30 with TRBJ2-4; TRBD1 is a possible D gene (6 bases). V was shortened by 3 bases and J by 2 bases, with 14 bases between the two germline ends. The CDR3 is 15 residues long. Germline V gives CDR1 GTSNPN, CDR2 SVGIG (reference sequence). Written as DNA, the CDR3 is TGTGCCTGGAGCGTTCTTAGGGGGTCCAAAAACATTCAGTACTTC. Amino acid sequence: CAWSVLRGSKNIQYF.

The chain uses TRBV20-1 and TRBJ2-7; D is unclear. V was trimmed by 6 bases and J by 6 bases, leaving 21 bases between them. The CDR3 loop spans 14 amino acids. Germline assignment: CDR1 DFQATT and CDR2 SNEGSKA (reference sequence). The CDR3 is CSAPTQGFMSEQYF. The CDR3 DNA sequence: TGCAGTGCACCAACACAAGGCTTCATGTCCGAGCAGTACTTC.

The chain is built from TRBV6-1 and TRBJ1-2; D remains unclear. The germline gives CDR1 MNHNS, CDR2 SASEGT. The V end lost 6 bases, the J end lost 4 bases, and 12 bases lay between the germline ends. The CDR3 is 13 amino acids. The CDR3 region has the DNA TGTGCCAGCAGCGCCCGCGGCCGCTATGGCTACACCTTC. It translates to CASSARGRYGYTF.